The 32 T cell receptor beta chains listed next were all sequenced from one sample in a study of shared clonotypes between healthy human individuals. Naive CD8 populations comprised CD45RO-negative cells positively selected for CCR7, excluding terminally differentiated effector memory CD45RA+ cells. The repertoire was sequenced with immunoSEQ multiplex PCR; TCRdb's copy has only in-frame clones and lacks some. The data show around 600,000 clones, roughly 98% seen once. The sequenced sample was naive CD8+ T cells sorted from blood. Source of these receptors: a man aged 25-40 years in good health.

The DNA for the CDR3 is TGTGCCAGCAGCTTAGCGGCTTTAAACACCGGGGAGCTGTTTTTT. Its translation is CASSLAALNTGELFF. The chain links TRBV7-2 to TRBJ2-2; the D is unclear. Trimming removed 0 bases at V and 2 bases at J, with 7 bases between. Per the germline V gene, CDR1 is SGHTA and CDR2 is FQGNSA. This CDR3 contains 15 residues.

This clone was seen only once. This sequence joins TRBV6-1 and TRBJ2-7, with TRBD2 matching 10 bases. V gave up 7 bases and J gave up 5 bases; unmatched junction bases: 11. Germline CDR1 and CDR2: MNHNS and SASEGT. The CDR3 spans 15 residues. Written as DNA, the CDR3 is TGTGCCAGCAACGTACCGGGACTAGCGTACCACGAGCAGTACTTC. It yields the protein CASNVPGLAYHEQYF.

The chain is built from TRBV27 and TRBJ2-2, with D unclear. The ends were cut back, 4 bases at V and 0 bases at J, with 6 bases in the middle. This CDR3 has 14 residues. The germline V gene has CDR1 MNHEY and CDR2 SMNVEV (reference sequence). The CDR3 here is CASSYGPNTGELFF. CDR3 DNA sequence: TGTGCCAGCAGTTACGGGCCGAACACCGGGGAGCTGTTTTTT.

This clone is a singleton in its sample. Here the CDR3 DNA reads TGTGCCAGCAGCCCTACAGGGAGAGAGACCCAGTACTTC. As protein: CASSPTGRETQYF. V usage is TRBV7-9 and J usage is TRBJ2-5; possible D gene TRBD1, 6 bases. The V end lost 5 bases, the J end lost 4 bases, and 11 bases lay between the germline ends. Germline V gene data show CDR1 as SEHNR and CDR2 as FQNEAQ (reference sequence). The CDR3 spans 13 residues. The full variable domain, completed using reference TRBV7-9 and TRBJ2-5, is DTGVSQNPRHKITKRGQNVTFRCDPISEHNRLYWYRQTLGQGPEFLTYFQNEAQLEKSRLLSDRFSAERPKGSFSTLEIQRTEQGDSAMYLCASSPTGRETQYFGPGTRLLVL.

The CDR3 is CASSESAQGSVGELFF. CDR3 in DNA: TGCGCCAGCAGTGAGTCGGCACAGGGGTCGGTCGGGGAGCTGTTTTTT. The V and J genes are TRBV10-1 and TRBJ2-2, with 7 bases aligning to TRBD1. In germline, CDR1 is WNHNN, CDR2 SYGVQD (reference sequence). V lost 0 bases, J lost 7 bases, and 8 bases stayed unmatched. The CDR3 is 16 amino acids.

CDR3 nucleotides: TGCGCCAGCAGCCAAGGGGGAGCCTACGAGCAGTACTTC. Protein product: CASSQGGAYEQYF. The chain couples TRBV4-1 to TRBJ2-7; D is possibly TRBD2 (5 bases). There are 13 residues in the CDR3. Germline assignment: CDR1 MGHRA and CDR2 YSYEKL. Trimming took 1 base from V and 2 from J, leaving 6 bases between them.

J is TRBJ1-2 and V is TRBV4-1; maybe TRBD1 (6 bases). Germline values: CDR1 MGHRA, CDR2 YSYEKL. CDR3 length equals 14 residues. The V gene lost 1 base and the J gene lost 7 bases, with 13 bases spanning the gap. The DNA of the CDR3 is TGCGCCAGCAGCCAAGCACAGGGAAGGGCTGGCTACACCTTC. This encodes CASSQAQGRAGYTF.

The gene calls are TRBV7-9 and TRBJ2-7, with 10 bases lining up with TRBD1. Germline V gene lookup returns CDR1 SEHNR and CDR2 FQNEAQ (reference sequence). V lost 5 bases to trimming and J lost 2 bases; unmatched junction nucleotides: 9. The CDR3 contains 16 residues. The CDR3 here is CASSKTGTGDTYEQYF. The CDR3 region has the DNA TGTGCCAGCAGCAAAACCGGGACAGGGGATACCTACGAGCAGTACTTC.

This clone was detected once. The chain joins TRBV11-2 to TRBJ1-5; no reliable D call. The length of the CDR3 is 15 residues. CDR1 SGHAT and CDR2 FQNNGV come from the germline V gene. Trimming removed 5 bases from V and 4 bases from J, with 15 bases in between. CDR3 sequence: CASSLRPGGNQPQHF. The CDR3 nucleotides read TGTGCCAGCAGCCTCCGGCCAGGAGGGAATCAGCCCCAGCATTTT.

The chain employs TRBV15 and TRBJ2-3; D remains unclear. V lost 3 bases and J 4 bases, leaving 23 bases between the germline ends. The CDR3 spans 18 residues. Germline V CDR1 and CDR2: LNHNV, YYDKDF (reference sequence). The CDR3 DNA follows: TGTGCCACCAGCAGCAACGAACTCGACACCCCTTTCGCAGATACGCAGTATTTT. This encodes CATSSNELDTPFADTQYF.

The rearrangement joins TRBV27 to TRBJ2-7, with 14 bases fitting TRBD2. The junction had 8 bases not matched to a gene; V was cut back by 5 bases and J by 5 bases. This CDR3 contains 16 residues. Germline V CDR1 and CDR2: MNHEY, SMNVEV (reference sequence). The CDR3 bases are TGTGCCAGCAGTATGACTAGCGGGAGGGGAACTGACGAGCAGTACTTC. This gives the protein CASSMTSGRGTDEQYF.

The CDR3 DNA reads as TGTGCCAGCAGTTCCTCTCGGAGGGAGGAAAACTCTGGGGCCAACGTCCTGACTTTC. Encoded protein: CASSSSRREENSGANVLTF. V is TRBV7-9 and J is TRBJ2-6; D is possibly TRBD2 (6 bases). The length of the CDR3 is 19 residues. Between the trimmed V and J ends, which lost 6 bases and 0 bases, there was a span of 21 bases. Germline V CDR1 and CDR2: SEHNR, FQNEAQ (reference sequence).

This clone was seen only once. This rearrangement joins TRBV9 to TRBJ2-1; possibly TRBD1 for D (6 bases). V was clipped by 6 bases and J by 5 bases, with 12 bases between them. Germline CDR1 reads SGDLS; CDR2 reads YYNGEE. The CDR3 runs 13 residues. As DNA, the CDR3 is TGTGCCAGCAATGGGGGCGGAGACAATGAGCAGTTCTTC. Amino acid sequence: CASNGGGDNEQFF.

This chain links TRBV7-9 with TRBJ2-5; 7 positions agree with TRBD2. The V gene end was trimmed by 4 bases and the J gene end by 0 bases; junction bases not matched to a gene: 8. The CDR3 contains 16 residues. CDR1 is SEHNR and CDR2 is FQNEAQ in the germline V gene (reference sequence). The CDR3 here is CASSSRLAVYQETQYF. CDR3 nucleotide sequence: TGTGCCAGCAGCTCAAGACTAGCAGTGTACCAAGAGACCCAGTACTTC.

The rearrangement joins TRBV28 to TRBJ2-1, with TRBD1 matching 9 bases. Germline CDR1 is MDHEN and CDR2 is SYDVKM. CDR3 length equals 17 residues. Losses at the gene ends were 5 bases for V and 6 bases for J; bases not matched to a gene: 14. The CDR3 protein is CASSPVGGTGIGNEQFF. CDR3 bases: TGTGCCAGCAGTCCCGTGGGAGGGACAGGGATTGGCAATGAGCAGTTCTTC.

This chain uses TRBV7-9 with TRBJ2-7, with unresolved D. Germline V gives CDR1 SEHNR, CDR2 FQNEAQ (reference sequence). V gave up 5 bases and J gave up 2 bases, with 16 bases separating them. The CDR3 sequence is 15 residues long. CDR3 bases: TGTGCCAGCAGCCAGCTTATAACCCTACCCTACGAGCAGTACTTC. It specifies CASSQLITLPYEQYF.

The CDR3 DNA reads as TGTGCCAGCAGTTTCCTTGGACTAGAGACCTACAATGAGCAGTTCTTC. Protein product: CASSFLGLETYNEQFF. The rearrangement links TRBV27 to TRBJ2-1; 7 bases map to TRBD2. V shed 3 bases, J shed 2 bases, and the junction held 7 bases outside the gene matches. Germline-derived CDR1 and CDR2 are MNHEY and SMNVEV (reference sequence). The CDR3 extends over 16 amino acids.

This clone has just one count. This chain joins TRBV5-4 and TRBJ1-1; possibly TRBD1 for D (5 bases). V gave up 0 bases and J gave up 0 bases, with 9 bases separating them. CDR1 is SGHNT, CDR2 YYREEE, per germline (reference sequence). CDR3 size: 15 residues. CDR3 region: CASSLVDRMNTEAFF. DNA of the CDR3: TGTGCCAGCAGCTTGGTCGACAGAATGAACACTGAAGCTTTCTTT.

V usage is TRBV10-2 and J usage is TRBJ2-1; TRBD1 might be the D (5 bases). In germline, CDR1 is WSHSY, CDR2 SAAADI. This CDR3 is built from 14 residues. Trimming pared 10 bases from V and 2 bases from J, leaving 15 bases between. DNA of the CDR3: TGCGCCACCACAGGCGCCGGTACCTACAATGAGCAGTTCTTC. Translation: CATTGAGTYNEQFF.

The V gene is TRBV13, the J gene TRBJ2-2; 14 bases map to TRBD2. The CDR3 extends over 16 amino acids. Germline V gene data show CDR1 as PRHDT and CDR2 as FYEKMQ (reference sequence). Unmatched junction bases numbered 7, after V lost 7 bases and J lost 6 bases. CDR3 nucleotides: TGTGCCAGCAACCCGGGACTAGCGGGAGCTTCCGGGGAGCTGTTTTTT. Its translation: CASNPGLAGASGELFF. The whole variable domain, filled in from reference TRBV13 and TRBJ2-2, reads AAGVIQSPRHLIKEKRETATLKCYPIPRHDTVYWYQQGPGQDPQFLISFYEKMQSDKGSIPDRFSAQQFSDYHSELNMSSLELGDSALYFCASNPGLAGASGELFFGEGSRLTVL.

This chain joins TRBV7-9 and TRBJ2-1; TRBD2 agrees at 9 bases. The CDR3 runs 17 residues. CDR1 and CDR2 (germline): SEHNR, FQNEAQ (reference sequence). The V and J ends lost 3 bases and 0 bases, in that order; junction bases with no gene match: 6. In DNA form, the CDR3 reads TGTGCCAGCAGCTTGGCAGCGGGAGGCCCCTCCTACAATGAGCAGTTCTTC. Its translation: CASSLAAGGPSYNEQFF.

The CDR3, as DNA: TGTGCCAGTGGGGGGACGAGACGCACAGATACGCAGTATTTT. Its translation: CASGGTRRTDTQYF. V usage is TRBV2 and J usage is TRBJ2-3, with D tentatively TRBD2 (6 bases). Germline CDR1 reads SNHLY; CDR2 reads FYNNEI. V was pared by 9 bases and J by 1 base, with 14 bases between. This CDR3 region has 14 residues.

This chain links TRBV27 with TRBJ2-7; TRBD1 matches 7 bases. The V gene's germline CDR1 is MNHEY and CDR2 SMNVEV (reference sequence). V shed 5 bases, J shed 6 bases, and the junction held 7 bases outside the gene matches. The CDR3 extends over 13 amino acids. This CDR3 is CASSATGIVEQYF. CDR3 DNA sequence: TGTGCCAGCAGTGCGACAGGGATTGTCGAGCAGTACTTC.

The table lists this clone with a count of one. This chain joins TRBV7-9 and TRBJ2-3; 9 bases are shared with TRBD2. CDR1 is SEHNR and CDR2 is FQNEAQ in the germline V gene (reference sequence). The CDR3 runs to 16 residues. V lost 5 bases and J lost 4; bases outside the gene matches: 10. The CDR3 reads CASSPRIAGVADTQYF. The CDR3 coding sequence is TGTGCCAGCAGCCCCCGGATAGCGGGAGTCGCAGATACGCAGTATTTT.

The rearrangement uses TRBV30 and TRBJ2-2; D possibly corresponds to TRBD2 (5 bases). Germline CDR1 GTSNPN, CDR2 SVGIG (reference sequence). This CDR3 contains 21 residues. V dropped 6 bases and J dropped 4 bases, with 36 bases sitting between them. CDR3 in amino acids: CACPSWARGGPGPAITGELFF. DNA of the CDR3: TGTGCCTGCCCCTCCTGGGCTAGAGGCGGGCCCGGGCCAGCAATCACCGGGGAGCTGTTTTTT. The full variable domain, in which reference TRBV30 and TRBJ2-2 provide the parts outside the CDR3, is SQTIHQWPATLVQPVGSPLSLECTVEGTSNPNLYWYRQAAGRGLQLLFYSVGIGQISSEVPQNLSASRPQDRQFILSSKKLLLSDSGFYLCACPSWARGGPGPAITGELFFGEGSRLTVL.

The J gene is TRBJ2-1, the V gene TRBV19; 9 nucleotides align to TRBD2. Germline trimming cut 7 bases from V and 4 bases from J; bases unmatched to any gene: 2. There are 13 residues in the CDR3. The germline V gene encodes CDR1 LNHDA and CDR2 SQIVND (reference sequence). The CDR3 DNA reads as TGTGCCAGTAAGCTAGCGGGGTACAATGAGCAGTTCTTC. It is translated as CASKLAGYNEQFF.

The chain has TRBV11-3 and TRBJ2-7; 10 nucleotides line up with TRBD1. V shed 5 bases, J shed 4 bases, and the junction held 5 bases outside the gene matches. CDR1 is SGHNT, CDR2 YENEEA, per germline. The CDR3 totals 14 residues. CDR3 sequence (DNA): TGTGCCAGCAGCCTGCCGGGACAGGGGTACGAGCAGTACTTC. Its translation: CASSLPGQGYEQYF.

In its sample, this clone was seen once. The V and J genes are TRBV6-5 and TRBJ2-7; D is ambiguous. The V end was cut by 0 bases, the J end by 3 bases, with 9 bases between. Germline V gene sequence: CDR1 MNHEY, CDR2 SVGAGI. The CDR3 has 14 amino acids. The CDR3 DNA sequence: TGTGCCAGCAGTTACTCGATTAGTGGCTACGAGCAGTACTTC. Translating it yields CASSYSISGYEQYF.

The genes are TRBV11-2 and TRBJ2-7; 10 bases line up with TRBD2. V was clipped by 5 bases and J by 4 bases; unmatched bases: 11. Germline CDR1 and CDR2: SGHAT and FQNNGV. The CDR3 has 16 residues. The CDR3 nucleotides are TGTGCCAGCAGCAGACCTTCTAGCGGGAGCGGATACGAGCAGTACTTC. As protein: CASSRPSSGSGYEQYF.

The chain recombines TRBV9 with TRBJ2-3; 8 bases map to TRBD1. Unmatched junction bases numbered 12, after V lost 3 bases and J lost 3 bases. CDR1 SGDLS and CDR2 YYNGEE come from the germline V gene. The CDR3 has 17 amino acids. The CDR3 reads CASSANPDRAQTDTQYF. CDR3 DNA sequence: TGTGCCAGCAGCGCCAACCCGGACAGGGCCCAAACAGATACGCAGTATTTT.

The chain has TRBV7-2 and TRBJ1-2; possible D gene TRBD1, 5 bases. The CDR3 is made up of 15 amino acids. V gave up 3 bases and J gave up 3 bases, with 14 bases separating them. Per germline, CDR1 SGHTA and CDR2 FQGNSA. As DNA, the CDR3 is TGTGCCAGCAGCTTGGGGCAGGGACCCTACTATGGCTACACCTTC. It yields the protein CASSLGQGPYYGYTF. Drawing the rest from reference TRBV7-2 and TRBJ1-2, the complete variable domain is GAGVSQSPSNKVTEKGKDVELRCDPISGHTALYWYRQSLGQGLEFLIYFQGNSAPDKSGLPSDRFSAERTGGSVSTLTIQRTQQEDSAVYLCASSLGQGPYYGYTFGSGTRLTVV.

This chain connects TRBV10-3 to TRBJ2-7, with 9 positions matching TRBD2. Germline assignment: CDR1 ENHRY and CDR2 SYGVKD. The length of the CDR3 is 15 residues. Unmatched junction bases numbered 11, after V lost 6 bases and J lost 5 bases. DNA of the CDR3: TGTGCCATCAGCGACCGGCGGGAGGGAAAAAACGAGCAGTACTTC. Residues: CAISDRREGKNEQYF.